This TCR beta chain was profiled in a study of shared clonotypes between healthy human individuals. The study, taken as a whole, reports: Few donors restricted represented genetic and exposure-history diversity.

J was trimmed by 3 bases and V by 4 bases; bases with no gene match: 9. There are 15 residues in the CDR3. Germline V gene sequence: CDR1 SGHRS, CDR2 YFSETQ. When replicate PCRs were run on unsorted PBMC, they used about 300 ng DNA, approximately 31,000 T cell genomes. Sequencing was performed on unsorted PBMC DNA using ten immunoSEQ deep assay plates. Sequenced by immunoSEQ multiplex PCR; TCRdb stores in-frame clones only, minus some. The sample contains more than 400,000 clones, over 70% of which appear only once. In this sample, this clone turned up once. Its antigen is not identified. Unsorted material relied on about 90 million PBMCs as the source of genomic DNA.

The source is a woman aged 40 to 55 in good health. Some clones in this sample may be carry-over from other donors' samples. The sequenced sample was PBMCs. The chain has TRBV5-1 and TRBJ2-7, with 8 bases fitting TRBD1. This chain's CDR3 is CASSASGGVGYEQYF. Here the CDR3 DNA reads TGCGCCAGCAGCGCCTCAGGGGGCGTCGGCTACGAGCAGTACTTC.